This is a list of T cell receptor beta chains from one sample in a study of Tregs in tolerant kidney transplant recipients. Data came from immunoSEQ multiplex PCR; TCRdb stores just in-frame clones and leaves some out. The sample has about 120,000 clones; roughly 92% are singletons. Sequencing was performed on CD4+ T cells from blood. Receptor source: a human donor in good health. Each CDR3 is given with its conserved first and last residue. Fields, in order: D gene, J gene, clone size, V gene, CDR3 protein, CDR3 DNA. D genes are given only for firm matches. Part of the rows lack a size; the others show once, few, many or a class for expanded clones.

D gene: TRBD1; J gene: TRBJ2-7; clone size: NA; V gene: TRBV19; CDR3 protein: CASSYGVPGQVYEQYF; CDR3 DNA: TGTGCCAGTAGTTATGGTGTTCCGGGACAGGTATACGAGCAGTACTTC
D gene: TRBD1; J gene: TRBJ1-2; clone size: NA; V gene: TRBV5-5; CDR3 protein: CASSSPGQGNGYTF; CDR3 DNA: TGTGCCAGCAGCTCCCCGGGACAGGGGAATGGCTACACCTTC
D gene: NA; J gene: TRBJ1-5; clone size: NA; V gene: TRBV7-2; CDR3 protein: CASSPLGPQPQHF; CDR3 DNA: TGTGCCAGCAGCCCGTTAGGGCCTCAGCCCCAGCATTTT
D gene: TRBD1; J gene: TRBJ1-1; clone size: NA; V gene: TRBV18; CDR3 protein: CASSAGTGRGSTEAFF; CDR3 DNA: TGTGCCAGCTCAGCGGGGACAGGGAGAGGGAGCACTGAAGCTTTCTTT
D gene: NA; J gene: TRBJ2-3; clone size: NA; V gene: TRBV6-6; CDR3 protein: CASSVGTANAAQYF; CDR3 DNA: TGTGCCAGCAGTGTCGGGACCGCAAATGCGGCGCAGTATTTT
D gene: TRBD1; J gene: TRBJ1-1; clone size: NA; V gene: TRBV6-1; CDR3 protein: CASRGQATEAFF; CDR3 DNA: TGTGCCAGCAGGGGACAGGCCACTGAAGCTTTCTTT
D gene: NA; J gene: TRBJ1-1; clone size: NA; V gene: TRBV27; CDR3 protein: CASSSRGGRNTEAFF; CDR3 DNA: TGTGCCAGCAGTTCCCGGGGAGGGCGGAACACTGAAGCTTTCTTT
D gene: NA; J gene: TRBJ2-3; clone size: NA; V gene: TRBV7-3; CDR3 protein: CASSLRLEDTQYF; CDR3 DNA: TGTGCCAGCAGCTTGAGACTGGAGGATACGCAGTATTTT
D gene: NA; J gene: TRBJ1-6; clone size: NA; V gene: TRBV5-1; CDR3 protein: CASSLDVGGQSPLHF; CDR3 DNA: TGCGCCAGCAGCTTGGACGTGGGGGGCCAATCACCCCTCCACTTT
D gene: TRBD1; J gene: TRBJ1-6; clone size: NA; V gene: TRBV5-1; CDR3 protein: CASSSRTGNSPLHF; CDR3 DNA: TGCGCCAGCAGCTCCCGGACAGGGAATTCACCCCTCCACTTT
D gene: TRBD1; J gene: TRBJ2-7; clone size: NA; V gene: TRBV7-2; CDR3 protein: CASSLGGQGYEQYF; CDR3 DNA: TGTGCCAGCAGCTTAGGGGGACAGGGCTACGAGCAGTACTTC
D gene: NA; J gene: TRBJ2-5; clone size: NA; V gene: TRBV18; CDR3 protein: CASSPGVETQYF; CDR3 DNA: TGTGCCAGCTCACCGGGGGTTGAGACCCAGTACTTC
D gene: TRBD1; J gene: TRBJ1-1; clone size: NA; V gene: TRBV7-8; CDR3 protein: CASSTRDRTARNTEAFF; CDR3 DNA: TGTGCCAGCAGCACTCGGGACAGGACCGCGAGGAACACTGAAGCTTTCTTT
D gene: NA; J gene: TRBJ1-2; clone size: NA; V gene: TRBV5-1; CDR3 protein: CASSAVANYGYTF; CDR3 DNA: TGCGCCAGCAGCGCGGTAGCTAACTATGGCTACACCTTC
D gene: NA; J gene: TRBJ2-1; clone size: NA; V gene: TRBV5-1; CDR3 protein: CASSTTGFYSYNEQFF; CDR3 DNA: TGCGCCAGCAGCACAACAGGATTTTACTCCTACAATGAGCAGTTCTTC
D gene: NA; J gene: TRBJ2-7; clone size: NA; V gene: TRBV6-5; CDR3 protein: CASSYSVGREQYF; CDR3 DNA: TGTGCCAGCAGTTACTCGGTGGGTCGGGAGCAGTACTTC
D gene: TRBD2; J gene: TRBJ2-3; clone size: once; V gene: TRBV5-1; CDR3 protein: CASSSPGLRTDTQYF; CDR3 DNA: TGCGCCAGCAGCTCACCGGGACTACGCACAGATACGCAGTATTTT
D gene: TRBD1; J gene: TRBJ1-6; clone size: NA; V gene: TRBV7-2; CDR3 protein: CASSFRDRVNSPLHF; CDR3 DNA: TGTGCCAGCAGCTTCCGGGACAGGGTAAATTCACCCCTCCACTTT
D gene: NA; J gene: TRBJ2-5; clone size: NA; V gene: TRBV6-6; CDR3 protein: CASSHTGLGETQYF; CDR3 DNA: TGTGCCAGCAGCCATACAGGGCTCGGGGAGACCCAGTACTTC
D gene: TRBD1; J gene: TRBJ2-2; clone size: once; V gene: TRBV7-3; CDR3 protein: CASSTGTGRTGELFF; CDR3 DNA: TGTGCCAGCAGCACCGGGACAGGTCGCACCGGGGAGCTGTTTTTT
D gene: TRBD1; J gene: TRBJ1-1; clone size: NA; V gene: TRBV7-6; CDR3 protein: CASSLGTGAVTEAFF; CDR3 DNA: TGTGCCAGCAGCTTAGGGACAGGGGCTGTTACTGAAGCTTTCTTT
D gene: TRBD1; J gene: TRBJ1-4; clone size: NA; V gene: TRBV18; CDR3 protein: CASSPRTGDEKLFF; CDR3 DNA: TGTGCCAGCTCACCACGGACAGGGGATGAAAAACTGTTTTTT
D gene: TRBD2; J gene: TRBJ2-4; clone size: NA; V gene: TRBV15; CDR3 protein: CATSRDLTGGRNIQYF; CDR3 DNA: TGTGCCACCAGCAGAGATCTCACGGGCGGGAGGAACATTCAGTACTTC
D gene: NA; J gene: TRBJ1-1; clone size: NA; V gene: TRBV9; CDR3 protein: CASSVRKNTEAFF; CDR3 DNA: TGTGCCAGCAGCGTGAGGAAGAACACTGAAGCTTTCTTT
D gene: NA; J gene: TRBJ2-7; clone size: NA; V gene: TRBV6-5; CDR3 protein: CASSRPYEQYF; CDR3 DNA: TGTGCCAGCAGCCGCCCCTACGAGCAGTACTTC
D gene: NA; J gene: TRBJ1-6; clone size: NA; V gene: TRBV6-6; CDR3 protein: CATKSSYNSPLHF; CDR3 DNA: TGTGCCACCAAGAGCTCCTATAATTCACCCCTCCACTTT
D gene: NA; J gene: TRBJ1-2; clone size: NA; V gene: TRBV7-9; CDR3 protein: CASSLSSASNYGYTF; CDR3 DNA: TGTGCCAGCAGCTTAAGTAGTGCCAGTAACTATGGCTACACCTTC
D gene: TRBD2; J gene: TRBJ2-2; clone size: NA; V gene: TRBV5-8; CDR3 protein: CASSLGLAGAGELFF; CDR3 DNA: TGTGCCAGCAGCTTAGGACTAGCGGGAGCCGGGGAGCTGTTTTTT
D gene: NA; J gene: TRBJ1-5; clone size: many; V gene: TRBV2; CDR3 protein: CASQTGGQPQHF; CDR3 DNA: TGTGCCAGCCAAACGGGTGGGCAGCCCCAGCATTTT